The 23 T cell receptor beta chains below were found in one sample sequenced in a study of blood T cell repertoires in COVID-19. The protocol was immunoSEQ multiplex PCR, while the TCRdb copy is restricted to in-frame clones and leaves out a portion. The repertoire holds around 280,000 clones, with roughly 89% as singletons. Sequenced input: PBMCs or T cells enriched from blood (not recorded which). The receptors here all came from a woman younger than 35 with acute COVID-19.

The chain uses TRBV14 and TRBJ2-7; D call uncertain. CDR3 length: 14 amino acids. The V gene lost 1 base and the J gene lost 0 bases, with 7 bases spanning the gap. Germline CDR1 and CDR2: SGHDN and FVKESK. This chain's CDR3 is CASSQVMSSYEQYF. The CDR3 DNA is TGTGCCAGCAGCCAAGTGATGAGCTCCTACGAGCAGTACTTC.

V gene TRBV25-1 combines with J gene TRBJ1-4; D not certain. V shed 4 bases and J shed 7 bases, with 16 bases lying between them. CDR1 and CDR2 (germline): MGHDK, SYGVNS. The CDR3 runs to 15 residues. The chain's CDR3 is CASSGQHGWREKLFF. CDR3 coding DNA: TGTGCCAGCAGTGGACAACACGGATGGCGTGAAAAACTGTTTTTT.

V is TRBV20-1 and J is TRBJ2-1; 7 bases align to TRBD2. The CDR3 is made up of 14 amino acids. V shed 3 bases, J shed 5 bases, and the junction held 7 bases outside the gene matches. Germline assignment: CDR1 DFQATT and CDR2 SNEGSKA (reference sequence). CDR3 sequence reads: CSASPRTRNNEQFF. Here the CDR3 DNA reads TGCAGTGCTAGTCCCCGGACTAGGAACAATGAGCAGTTCTTC.

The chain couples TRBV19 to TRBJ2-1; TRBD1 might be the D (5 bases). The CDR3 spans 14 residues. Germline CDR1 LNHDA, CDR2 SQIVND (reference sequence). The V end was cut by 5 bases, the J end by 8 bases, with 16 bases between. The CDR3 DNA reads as TGTGCCAGTAGTGTGGCTAGGGGTGGGGATGAGCAGTTCTTC. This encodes CASSVARGGDEQFF.

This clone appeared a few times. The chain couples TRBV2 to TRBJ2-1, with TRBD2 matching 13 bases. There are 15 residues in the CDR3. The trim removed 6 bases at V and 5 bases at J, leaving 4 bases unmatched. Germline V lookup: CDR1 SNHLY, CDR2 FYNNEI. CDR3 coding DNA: TGTGCCAGCAGAGGACTAGCGGGAGCCCACAATGAGCAGTTCTTC. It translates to CASRGLAGAHNEQFF.

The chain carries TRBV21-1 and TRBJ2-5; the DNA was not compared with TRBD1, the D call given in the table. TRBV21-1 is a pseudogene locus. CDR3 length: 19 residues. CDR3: CASSKLSLGQFSFEETQYF. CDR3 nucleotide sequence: TGTGCCAGCAGCAAATTGTCCCTGGGACAGTTTTCCTTTGAAGAGACCCAGTACTTC.

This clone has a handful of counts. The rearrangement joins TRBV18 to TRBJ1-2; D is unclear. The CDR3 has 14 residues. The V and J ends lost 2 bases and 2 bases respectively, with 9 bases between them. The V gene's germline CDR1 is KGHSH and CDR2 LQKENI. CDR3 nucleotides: TGTGCCAGCTCACCAGCACAGCCAAACTATGGCTACACCTTC. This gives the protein CASSPAQPNYGYTF.

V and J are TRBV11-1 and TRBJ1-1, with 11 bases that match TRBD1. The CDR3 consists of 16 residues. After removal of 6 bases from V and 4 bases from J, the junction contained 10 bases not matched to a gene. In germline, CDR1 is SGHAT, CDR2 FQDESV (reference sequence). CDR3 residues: CASRRTGGTGGTEAFF. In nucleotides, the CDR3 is TGTGCCAGCAGACGCACAGGCGGGACAGGGGGCACTGAAGCTTTCTTT.

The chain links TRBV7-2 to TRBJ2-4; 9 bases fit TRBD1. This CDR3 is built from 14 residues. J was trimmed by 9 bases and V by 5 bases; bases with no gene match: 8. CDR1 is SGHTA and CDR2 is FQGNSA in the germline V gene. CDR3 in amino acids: CASSQTGGVGIQYF. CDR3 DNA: TGTGCCAGCAGCCAAACAGGGGGCGTTGGCATTCAGTACTTC.

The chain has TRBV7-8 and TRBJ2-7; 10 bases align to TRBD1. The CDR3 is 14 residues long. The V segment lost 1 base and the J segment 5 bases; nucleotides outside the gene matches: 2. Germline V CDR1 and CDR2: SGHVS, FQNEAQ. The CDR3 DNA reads TGTGCCAGCAGCTTAGACGGGACAGGGGACGAGCAGTACTTC. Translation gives CASSLDGTGDEQYF.

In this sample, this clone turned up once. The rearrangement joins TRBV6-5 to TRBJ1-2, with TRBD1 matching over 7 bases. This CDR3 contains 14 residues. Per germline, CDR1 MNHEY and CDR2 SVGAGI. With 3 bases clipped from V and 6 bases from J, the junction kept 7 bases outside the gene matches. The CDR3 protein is CASSYDSRGNGYTF. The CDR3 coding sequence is TGTGCCAGCAGTTATGATAGCAGGGGGAATGGCTACACCTTC.

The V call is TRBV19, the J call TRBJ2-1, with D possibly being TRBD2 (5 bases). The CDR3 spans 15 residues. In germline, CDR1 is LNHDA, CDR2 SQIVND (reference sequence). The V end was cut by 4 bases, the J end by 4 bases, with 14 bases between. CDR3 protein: CASSTLDGRYNEQFF. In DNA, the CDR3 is TGTGCCAGTAGTACACTAGATGGACGGTACAATGAGCAGTTCTTC.

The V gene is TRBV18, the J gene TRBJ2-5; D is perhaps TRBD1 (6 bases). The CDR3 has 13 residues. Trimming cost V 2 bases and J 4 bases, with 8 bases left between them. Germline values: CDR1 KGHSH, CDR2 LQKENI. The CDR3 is CASSPGQIETQYF. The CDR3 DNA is TGTGCCAGCTCACCAGGACAGATAGAGACCCAGTACTTC.

Here the CDR3 reads CASSPTDTYEQYF. The CDR3 DNA sequence: TGTGCCAGCTCACCGACGGACACCTACGAGCAGTACTTC. The chain uses TRBV18 and TRBJ2-7; a weak D match, TRBD1 (5 bases). The CDR3 has 13 residues. In germline, CDR1 is KGHSH, CDR2 LQKENI. V was pared by 3 bases and J by 2 bases, with 8 bases between.

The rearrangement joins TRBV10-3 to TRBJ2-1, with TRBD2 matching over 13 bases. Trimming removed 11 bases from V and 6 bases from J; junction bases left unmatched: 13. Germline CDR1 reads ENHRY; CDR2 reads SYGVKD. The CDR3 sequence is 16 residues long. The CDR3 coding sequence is TGTGCCTCTTCTTCCGGGACTAGCGGGATAATCAATGAGCAGTTCTTC. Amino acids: CASSSGTSGIINEQFF.

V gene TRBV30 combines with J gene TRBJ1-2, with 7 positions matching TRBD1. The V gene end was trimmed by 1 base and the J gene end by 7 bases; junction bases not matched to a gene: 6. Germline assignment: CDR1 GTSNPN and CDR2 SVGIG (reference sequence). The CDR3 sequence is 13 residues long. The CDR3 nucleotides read TGTGCCTGGAGTGAGGGGGCGCGGGGTGGCTACACCTTC. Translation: CAWSEGARGGYTF.

This CDR3 is CASSEGGSNQPQHF. CDR3 DNA: TGTGCCAGCAGTGAAGGCGGTAGCAATCAGCCCCAGCATTTT. The chain joins TRBV2 to TRBJ1-5; no clear D. Germline CDR1 and CDR2: SNHLY and FYNNEI. Trimming left V 1 base short and J 0 bases short, with 4 bases between. The CDR3 spans 14 residues.

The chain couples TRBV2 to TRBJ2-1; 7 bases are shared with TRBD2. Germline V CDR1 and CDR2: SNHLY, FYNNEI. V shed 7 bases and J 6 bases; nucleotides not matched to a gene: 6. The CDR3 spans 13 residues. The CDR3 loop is CASTREIGNEQFF. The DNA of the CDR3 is TGTGCCAGCACGCGGGAGATCGGCAATGAGCAGTTCTTC. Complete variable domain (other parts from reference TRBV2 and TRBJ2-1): EPEVTQTPSHQVTQMGQEVILRCVPISNHLYFYWYRQILGQKVEFLVSFYNNEISEKSEIFDDQFSVERPDGSNFTLKIRSTKLEDSAMYFCASTREIGNEQFFGPGTRLTVL.

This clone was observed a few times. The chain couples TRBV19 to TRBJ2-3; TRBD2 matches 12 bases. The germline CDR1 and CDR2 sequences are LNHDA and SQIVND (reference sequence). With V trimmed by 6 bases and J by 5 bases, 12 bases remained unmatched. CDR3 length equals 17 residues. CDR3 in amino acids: CASSLTLAGGPGDTQYF. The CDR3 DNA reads TGTGCCAGTAGCCTGACCCTAGCGGGAGGGCCTGGAGATACGCAGTATTTT.

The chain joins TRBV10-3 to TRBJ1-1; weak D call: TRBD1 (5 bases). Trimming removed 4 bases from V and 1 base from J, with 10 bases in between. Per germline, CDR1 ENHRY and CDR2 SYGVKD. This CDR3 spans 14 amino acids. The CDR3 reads CAISVQGPNTEAFF. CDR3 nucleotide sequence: TGTGCCATCAGTGTTCAGGGTCCGAACACTGAAGCTTTCTTT.

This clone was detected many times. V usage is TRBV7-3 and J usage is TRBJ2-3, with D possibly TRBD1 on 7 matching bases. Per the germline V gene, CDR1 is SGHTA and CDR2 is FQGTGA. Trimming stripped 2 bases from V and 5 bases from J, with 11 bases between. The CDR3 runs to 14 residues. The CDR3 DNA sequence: TGTGCCAGCAGCTTAGCCCAGGGGGGAGATACGCAGTATTTT. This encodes CASSLAQGGDTQYF. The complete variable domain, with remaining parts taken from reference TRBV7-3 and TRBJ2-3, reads GAGVSQTPSNKVTEKGKYVELRCDPISGHTALYWYRQSLGQGPEFLIYFQGTGAADDSGLPNDRFFAVRPEGSVSTLKIQRTERGDSAVYLCASSLAQGGDTQYFGPGTRLTVL.

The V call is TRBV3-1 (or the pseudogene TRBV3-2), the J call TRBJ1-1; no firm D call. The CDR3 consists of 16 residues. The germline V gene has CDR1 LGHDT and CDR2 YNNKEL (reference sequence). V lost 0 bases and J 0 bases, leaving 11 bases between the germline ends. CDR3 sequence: CASSQEKVQLNTEAFF. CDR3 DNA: TGTGCCAGCAGCCAAGAAAAAGTACAGCTGAACACTGAAGCTTTCTTT.

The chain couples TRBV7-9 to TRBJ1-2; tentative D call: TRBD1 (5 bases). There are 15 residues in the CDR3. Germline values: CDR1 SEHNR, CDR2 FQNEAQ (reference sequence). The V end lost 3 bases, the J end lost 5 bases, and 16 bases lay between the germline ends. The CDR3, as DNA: TGTGCCAGCAGCTTTTCTGGGGAATCAGGGTATGGCTACACCTTC. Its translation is CASSFSGESGYGYTF.